This T cell receptor beta chain was recorded in a study of PD-L1 blockade in urothelial cancer. The wider study: Starting in the mid-2010s, patients were given atezolizumab (1,200 mg intravenously every 3 weeks). Study patients had been treated with 0 to 3 previous chemotherapy regimens.

Documented time point: pretreatment peripheral blood. The protocol was immunoSEQ multiplex PCR, while the TCRdb copy is restricted to in-frame clones and leaves out a portion. This table has about 72,000 clones, around 86% appearing once. Germline values: CDR1 SGHAT, CDR2 FQNNGV. The CDR3 runs to 15 residues. The trim removed 5 bases at V and 2 bases at J, leaving 9 bases unmatched. The genes are TRBV11-2 and TRBJ2-7; the match to TRBD1 covers 7 bases. The material sequenced was PBMCs, taken around atezolizumab (anti-PD-L1) treatment. The clonotype originates from a man aged 55 to 70 with urothelial cancer. The CDR3 here is CASSQERGRTYEQYF. In DNA form, the CDR3 reads TGTGCCAGCAGCCAAGAGAGGGGGCGCACCTACGAGCAGTACTTC. The full variable domain, in which reference TRBV11-2 and TRBJ2-7 provide the parts outside the CDR3, is EAGVAQSPRYKIIEKRQSVAFWCNPISGHATLYWYQQILGQGPKLLIQFQNNGVVDDSQLPKDRFSAERLKGVDSTLKIQPAKLEDSAVYLCASSQERGRTYEQYFGPGTRLTVT.